Each of the 2 T cell receptor beta chains below was sequenced from the same sample in a study of blood T cell repertoires in COVID-19. Here immunoSEQ multiplex PCR was the method, and the copy in TCRdb shows in-frame clones only, minus some. The profile shows approximately 210,000 clones, over 80% of them singletons. The sequenced sample was peripheral blood. The source of these receptors is a woman in her 70s with active or convalescent COVID-19.

This clone occurred once. The V and J genes are TRBV18 and TRBJ2-5; 9 nucleotides agree with TRBD1. V dropped 3 bases and J dropped 5; count of bases not matched to a gene: 16. The length of the CDR3 is 18 residues. Per germline, CDR1 KGHSH and CDR2 LQKENI. CDR3: CASSPQTPGTGSSETQYF. The CDR3 DNA sequence: TGTGCCAGCTCACCTCAAACCCCCGGGACAGGGAGCTCCGAGACCCAGTACTTC.

CDR3 loop: CAIGGSGRSEQYF. The DNA for the CDR3 is TGTGCCATCGGGGGCAGTGGGAGAAGCGAGCAGTACTTC. This chain uses TRBV10-3 with TRBJ2-7; perhaps TRBD1 as D (6 bases). V was trimmed by 8 bases and J by 6 bases, leaving 17 bases between them. From germline, CDR1 is ENHRY and CDR2 SYGVKD. The CDR3 runs to 13 residues.